These T cell receptor beta chains were read from a single sample in a study of human T cells and chemical hapten exposure. MiXCR, run by TCRdb on the RACE reads, gives a single entry per CDR3 protein. This table holds 180,000 or so distinct CDR3 sequences, 25% to 35% found once. The sample was whole blood, taken in connection with sensitization to the hapten diphenylcyclopropenone (DPC). The origin of the receptors is a woman aged 25 to 39 with alopecia areata. Some clones in this sample may be carry-over from other donors' samples. The CDR3 runs from the conserved cysteine through the conserved F or W. The order of the fields is D gene, clone size, J gene, V gene, CDR3 DNA, CDR3 protein. A D gene is named only where the DNA matches it firmly. The size entry is marked missing in some rows and otherwise reads once, few, many or a size class.

>TRBD1|few|TRBJ1-2|TRBV29-1
TGCAGCGTATGGACAGGGGGGACGGGCTACACCTTC
CSVWTGGTGYTF
>TRBD2|NA|TRBJ2-1|TRBV11-2
TGTGCCAGCAGCTTAGTCACTAGCGGGGGGAATGAGCAGTTCTTC
CASSLVTSGGNEQFF
>TRBD1|few|TRBJ2-1|TRBV7-9
TGTGCCAGCAGCTTAGAACAGGGGGCTAGTGAGCAGTTCTTC
CASSLEQGASEQFF
>NA|many|TRBJ2-7|TRBV7-9
TGTGCCAGCAGCAAACCCCTGGGGGAGCAGTACTTC
CASSKPLGEQYF
>NA|NA|TRBJ2-5|TRBV15
TGTGCCACCAGCAGAGGAGTCCAAGAGACCCAGTACTTC
CATSRGVQETQYF
>NA|NA|TRBJ2-1|TRBV12-3/TRBV12-4
TGTGCCAGCAGCCGCCAGGAAAGCTCCTACAATGAGCAGTTCTTC
CASSRQESSYNEQFF
>TRBD1|NA|TRBJ1-6|TRBV6-1
TGTGCCAGCAGTGACGTGTGGTTAGGACAGGCCCATAATTCACCCCTCCACTTT
CASSDVWLGQAHNSPLHF
>TRBD1|few|TRBJ2-3|TRBV7-2
TGTGCCAGCAGCTCATCAGGGGGCAGAGGAGATACGCAGTATTTT
CASSSSGGRGDTQYF
>NA|NA|TRBJ1-4|TRBV12-2
TGTGCAAGTCGCTTACTGGACAGGGAGGTCCCAACTAATGAAAAACTGTTTTTT
CASRLLDREVPTNEKLFF
>NA|NA|TRBJ2-6|TRBV9
TGTGCCAGCAGCGCCCTGACCGGTGCCTCTGGGGCCAACGTCCTGACTTTC
CASSALTGASGANVLTF
>NA|few|TRBJ1-1|TRBV29-1
TGCAGTGGGGAAAACCCGCCTGAAGCTTTCTTT
CSGENPPEAFF
>TRBD2|once|TRBJ2-7|TRBV29-1
TGCAGCGTTGAAGACTGGACTAGCGGGGCCTACGAGCAGTACTTC
CSVEDWTSGAYEQYF
>TRBD1|few|TRBJ2-7|TRBV4-3
TGCGCCAGCAGCCAAGGACTTTCGGACAGGGGGCAGTACGAGCAGTACTTC
CASSQGLSDRGQYEQYF
>TRBD2|NA|TRBJ2-1|TRBV20-1
TGCAGTGCTCCCCCAAGCGGGGGTTACAATGAGCAGTTCTTC
CSAPPSGGYNEQFF
>NA|NA|TRBJ2-5|TRBV29-1
TGCAGCGCGGCAAACAGGAGACAAGAGACCCAGTACTTC
CSAANRRQETQYF
>TRBD2|many|TRBJ2-5|TRBV29-1
TGCAGCGTTACCGTATCAGCGGGAGCAGAGACCCAGTACTTC
CSVTVSAGAETQYF
>TRBD2|NA|TRBJ2-2|TRBV29-1
TGCAGCGTTGGCGGCGGGAGGGCCTTCGGGGAGCTGTTTTTT
CSVGGGRAFGELFF
>NA|many|TRBJ1-1|TRBV7-2
TGTGCCAGCAGCTTTTTAGGGACTGAAGCTTTCTTT
CASSFLGTEAFF
>NA|NA|TRBJ1-1|TRBV5-1
TGCGCCAGCAGCTTGGATCCTGCGGTTACTGAAGCTTTCTTT
CASSLDPAVTEAFF
>TRBD2|NA|TRBJ2-1|TRBV11-1
TGTGCCAGCAGCCCTTCACTAGCGGATAATGAGCAGTTCTTC
CASSPSLADNEQFF
>NA|few|TRBJ1-1|TRBV10-3
TGTGCCATCCAGCCAGACCAGAACACTGAAGCTTTCTTT
CAIQPDQNTEAFF
>TRBD2|NA|TRBJ2-5|TRBV20-1
TGCAGTGCTAGTCTGGGACTAGCCCAAGAGACCCAGTACTTC
CSASLGLAQETQYF
>NA|many|TRBJ2-3|TRBV9
TGTGCCAGCAGCCATCTACAGGGTAGAGGGGATACGCAGTATTTT
CASSHLQGRGDTQYF
>NA|many|TRBJ2-6|TRBV29-1
TGCAGCGTAAGGGATCCCGGGGCCAACGTCCTGACTTTC
CSVRDPGANVLTF
>NA|NA|TRBJ2-6|TRBV6-2/TRBV6-3
TGTGCCAGCAGCAGTCGGCAGATACATGGTGGGGCCAACGTCCTGACTTTC
CASSSRQIHGGANVLTF
>NA|few|TRBJ2-5|TRBV7-9
TGTGCCAGCAGTCTGACCGGGGGGCTAGAGACCCAGTACTTC
CASSLTGGLETQYF
>NA|few|TRBJ1-2|TRBV18
TGTGCCAGCTCACCAGAGGGGAACTATGGCTACACCTTC
CASSPEGNYGYTF
>TRBD1|NA|TRBJ2-4|TRBV5-5
TGTGCCAGCAGCGCCTCGACAGGGTTCGCCAAAAACATTCAGTACTTC
CASSASTGFAKNIQYF
>NA|few|TRBJ2-5|TRBV5-4
TGTGCCAGCAGCTTGGTGCCCGTAGAGACCCAGTACTTC
CASSLVPVETQYF
>TRBD1|NA|TRBJ1-5|TRBV5-8
TGTGCCAGCAGCCCACGGACAGGGGGCAATCAGCCCCAGCATTTT
CASSPRTGGNQPQHF
>NA|NA|TRBJ1-1|TRBV29-1
TGCAGCGTTGAAGCACAGGGAAGGGGTTTCTTT
CSVEAQGRGFF
>TRBD1|NA|TRBJ2-7|TRBV29-1
TGCAGCGTTGCCCGGGGGACAGGGGGCTCCTACGAGCAGTACTTC
CSVARGTGGSYEQYF
>NA|few|TRBJ1-5|TRBV12-3/TRBV12-4
TGTGCCAGCGCCCTACAAAGCAATCAGCCCCAGCATTTT
CASALQSNQPQHF
>NA|NA|TRBJ1-1|TRBV4-1
TGCGCCAGCAGCCAAGGGACATATAACACTGAAGCTTTCTTT
CASSQGTYNTEAFF
>TRBD1|few|TRBJ2-7|TRBV3-1
TGTGCCAGCAGCCAAGTACCAGGGGACAGGAACGAGCAGTACTTC
CASSQVPGDRNEQYF
>TRBD1|few|TRBJ2-1|TRBV4-3
TGCGCCAGCAGCCAAGAGCTAGCCGTTCACAGGGGGGTTGAGCAGTTCTTC
CASSQELAVHRGVEQFF
>TRBD1|NA|TRBJ2-3|TRBV7-9
TGTGCCAGCAGCTTTTCAGGGGGCGCGGATACGCAGTATTTT
CASSFSGGADTQYF
>NA|NA|TRBJ2-1|TRBV20-1
TGCAGTGCCCAGCGGACCTCCTACAATGAGCAGTTCTTC
CSAQRTSYNEQFF
>TRBD1|NA|TRBJ2-7|TRBV12-3/TRBV12-4
TGTGCCAGCAGTTTCGAACAGGGGTTCAACGAGCAGTACTTC
CASSFEQGFNEQYF
>TRBD2|NA|TRBJ2-1|TRBV11-2
TGTGCCAGCATGCTTGGGCTAGCGGGGGGTGAGCAGTTCTTC
CASMLGLAGGEQFF
>NA|NA|TRBJ2-2|TRBV3-1
TGTGCCTCCCAACGGGGAAACACCGGGGAGCTGTTTTTT
CASQRGNTGELFF
>NA|few|TRBJ2-3|TRBV7-2
TGTGCCAGCAGCCCCTTAGATACGCAGTATTTT
CASSPLDTQYF
>NA|many|TRBJ2-2|TRBV28
TGTGCCAGCAGTTTTGGTACCGGGGAGCTGTTTTTT
CASSFGTGELFF
>TRBD1|NA|TRBJ1-2|TRBV2
TGTGCCAGCAGGTTCGGGACAGGGTTTGGCTACACCTTC
CASRFGTGFGYTF
>NA|NA|TRBJ2-2|TRBV19
TGTGCCAGTACCCTCCCGATCGGCCAGGGGCACACCGGGGAGCTGTTTTTT
CASTLPIGQGHTGELFF
>NA|few|TRBJ2-3|TRBV29-1
TGCAGCGTTGAGGAGACAAGCGATACGCAGTATTTT
CSVEETSDTQYF
>NA|few|TRBJ1-5|TRBV20-1
TGCAGTGCTAAGGCAGATAATAGCAATCAGCCCCAGCATTTT
CSAKADNSNQPQHF
>TRBD1|NA|TRBJ2-3|TRBV7-2
TGTGCCAGCAGCTTGGGCCAGGGGGTTTTAGATACGCAGTATTTT
CASSLGQGVLDTQYF
>NA|few|TRBJ1-5|TRBV7-2
TGTGCCAGCAGCTTAGGTCCGGGAGGTCAGCCCCAGCATTTT
CASSLGPGGQPQHF
>NA|once|TRBJ2-3|TRBV6-5
TGTGCCAGCAGTTACTCGTGGGACACAGATACGCAGTATTTT
CASSYSWDTDTQYF
>NA|few|TRBJ2-7|TRBV28
TGTGCCAGCAGTTCACAGGGAAACGAGCAGTACTTC
CASSSQGNEQYF
>NA|NA|TRBJ1-2|TRBV5-1
TGCGCCAGCAGCTTGGCCGGGGAGGGCTATGGCTACACCTTC
CASSLAGEGYGYTF
>NA|NA|TRBJ1-1|TRBV25-1
TGTGCCAGCAGTGATCTAACAGCCGGTGAAGCTTTCTTT
CASSDLTAGEAFF
>TRBD1|NA|TRBJ1-4|TRBV13
TGTGCCAGCAGCTTGAGGCGACAGGGTGGAACTAATGAAAAACTGTTTTTT
CASSLRRQGGTNEKLFF
>TRBD2|few|TRBJ2-7|TRBV28
TGTGCCAGCGGACGTTCGGGACTAGCCCTCCACGAGCAGTACTTC
CASGRSGLALHEQYF
>NA|NA|TRBJ1-1|TRBV12-2
TGTGCAAGTCGCCCCCACAGGGGAACTGAAGCTTTCTTT
CASRPHRGTEAFF
>NA|NA|TRBJ1-1|TRBV5-1
TGCGCCAGCAGCTTGGGGGGGCAGGGGTGGAACACTGAAGCTTTCTTT
CASSLGGQGWNTEAFF
>NA|few|TRBJ1-1|TRBV5-1
TGCGCCAGCCAATCGAACACTGAAGCTTTCTTT
CASQSNTEAFF